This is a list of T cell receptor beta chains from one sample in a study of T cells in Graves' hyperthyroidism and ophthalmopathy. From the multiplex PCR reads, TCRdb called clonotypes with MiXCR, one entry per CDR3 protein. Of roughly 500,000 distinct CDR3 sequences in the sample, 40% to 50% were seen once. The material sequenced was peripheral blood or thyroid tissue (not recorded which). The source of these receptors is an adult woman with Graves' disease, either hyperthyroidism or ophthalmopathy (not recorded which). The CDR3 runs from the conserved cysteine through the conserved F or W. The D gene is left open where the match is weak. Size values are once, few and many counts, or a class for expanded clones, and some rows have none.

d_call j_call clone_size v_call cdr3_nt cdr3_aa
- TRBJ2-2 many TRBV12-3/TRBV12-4 TGTGCCAGCAGTGCAGGCCCCGGGGAGCTGTTTTTT CASSAGPGELFF
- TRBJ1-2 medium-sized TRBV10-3 TGTGCCATCAGGGGGACGCAAGATAACTATGGCTACACCTTC CAIRGTQDNYGYTF
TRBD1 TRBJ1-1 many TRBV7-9 TGTGCCAGCAGCTTACGGCAGGGGGCAAACACTGAAGCTTTCTTT CASSLRQGANTEAFF
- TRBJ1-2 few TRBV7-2 TGTGCCAGCAGCCCAGTATGGCGGAACCTCTATGGCTACACCTTC CASSPVWRNLYGYTF
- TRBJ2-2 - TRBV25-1 TGTGCCAGCTCACCACTGGGATTGGGCGCCAAGACCACCGGGGAGCTGTTTTTT CASSPLGLGAKTTGELFF
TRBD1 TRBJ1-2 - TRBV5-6 TGTGCCAGCAGCTCGGACAGGTACTATGGCTACACCTTC CASSSDRYYGYTF
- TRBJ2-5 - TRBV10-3 TGTGCCAGCAGCTTAGCGGCTCGGAGCCAAGAGACCCAGTACTTC CASSLAARSQETQYF
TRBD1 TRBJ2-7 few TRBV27 TGTGCCAGCCGAGACAGGGGTATGGGCTACGAGCAGTACTTC CASRDRGMGYEQYF
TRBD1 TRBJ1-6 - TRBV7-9 TGTGCCAGCAGGGTCGACAGGGCGGAATCACCCCTCCACTTT CASRVDRAESPLHF
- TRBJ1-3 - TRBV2 TGTGCCAGCAGTGAACGAGCTAGCGGAGAGACCATATATTTT CASSERASGETIYF
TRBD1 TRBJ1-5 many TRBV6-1 TGTGCCAGCAACCACGGCAGGGGGCGAAATCAGCCCCAGCATTTT CASNHGRGRNQPQHF
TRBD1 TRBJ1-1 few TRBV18 TGTGCCAGCTCAAGACAGGGGGCGTCTACTGAAGCTTTCTTT CASSRQGASTEAFF
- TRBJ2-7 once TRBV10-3 TGTGCCATCAGTGAGAAGTCAGAGCAGTACTTC CAISEKSEQYF
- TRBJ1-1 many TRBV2 TGTGCCAGCACCCAAGAGGGCGTCAACACTGAAGCTTTCTTT CASTQEGVNTEAFF
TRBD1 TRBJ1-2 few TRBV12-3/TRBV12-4 TGTGCCAGCAGTAGCCTCAGGGGGAATGGCTACACCTTC CASSSLRGNGYTF
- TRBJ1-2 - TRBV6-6 TGTGCCAGCAATGGGGGCTTTGGCTACACCTTC CASNGGFGYTF
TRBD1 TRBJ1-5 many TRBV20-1 TGCAGTGCTAAAGACAGGGGCTTAGAGCCCCAGCATTTT CSAKDRGLEPQHF
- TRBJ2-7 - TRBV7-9 TGTGCCAGCAGCCCAGAGGGCGGGATGTACGAGCAGTACTTC CASSPEGGMYEQYF
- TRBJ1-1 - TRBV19 TGTGCCAGTAGGCAGGGATCCCTTGAAGCTTTCTTT CASRQGSLEAFF
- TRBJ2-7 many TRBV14 TGTGCCAGCAGCCGCCGGGACTTCGACCTCGACGAGCAGTACTTC CASSRRDFDLDEQYF
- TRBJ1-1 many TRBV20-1 TGCAGTGCTAGTGGTGGGACTCGCGCCCTCTCTGAAGCTTTCTTT CSASGGTRALSEAFF
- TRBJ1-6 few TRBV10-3 TGTGCCATCAGTCGGCCGGATTCACCCCTCCACTTT CAISRPDSPLHF
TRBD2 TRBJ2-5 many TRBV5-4 TGTGCCAGCTCGGGCGGGAGGGGGTCCCAGTACTTC CASSGGRGSQYF
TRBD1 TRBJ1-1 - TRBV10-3 TGTGCCATCAGTACCGACAGGGGAACTGAAGCTTTCTTT CAISTDRGTEAFF
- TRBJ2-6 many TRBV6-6 TGTGCCAGCAGGGATGCGGCGCGGCGATCTGGGGCCAACGTCCTGACTTTC CASRDAARRSGANVLTF
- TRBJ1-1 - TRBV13 TGTGCCAGCAGCTTGGTCCTAAGCACTGAAGCTTTCTTT CASSLVLSTEAFF
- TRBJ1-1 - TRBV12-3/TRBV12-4 TGTGCCAGCAGCACCAGGGGAGAGAACACTGAAGCTTTCTTT CASSTRGENTEAFF
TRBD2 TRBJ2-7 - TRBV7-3 TGCGCCAGCAGCCTCCGACTAGCCAACTACGAGCAGTACTTC CASSLRLANYEQYF
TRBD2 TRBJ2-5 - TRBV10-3 TGTGCCATCAGTGATACTAAGGCGGGGGGCCAAGAGACCCAGTACTTC CAISDTKAGGQETQYF
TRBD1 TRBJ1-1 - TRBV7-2 TGTGCCAGCAGCCCCACAGGGGTGCAAGCTTTCTTT CASSPTGVQAFF
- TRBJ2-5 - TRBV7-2 TGTGCCAGCAGCTTAGCGGGCCTTAGGGCGATGGAGACCCAGTACTTC CASSLAGLRAMETQYF
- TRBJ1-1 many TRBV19 TGTGCCAGTAGTTTCACCGGGACGAACACTGAAGCTTTCTTT CASSFTGTNTEAFF
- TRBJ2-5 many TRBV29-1 TGCAGCGTCCAATCACGGGGGAGGGAGACCCAGTACTTC CSVQSRGRETQYF
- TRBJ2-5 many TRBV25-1 TGTGCCAGCAGTGCTAGAGATGGAGGACGGCAAGAGACCCAGTACTTC CASSARDGGRQETQYF
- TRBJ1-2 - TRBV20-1 TGCAGTGCCAAACCGGGAGTTAGTCGTGACGATGGCTACACCTTC CSAKPGVSRDDGYTF
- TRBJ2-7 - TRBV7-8 TGCGCCAGCAGCAAGCCAGGAGAGTCCTACGAGCAGTACTTC CASSKPGESYEQYF
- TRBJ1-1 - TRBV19 TGTGCCAGTAGTCCCCACCCGCGGTCCTCCAATGAAGCTTTCTTT CASSPHPRSSNEAFF
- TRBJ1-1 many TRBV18 TGTGCCAGCTCACCACCGACACAGGCGAACACTGAAGCTTTCTTT CASSPPTQANTEAFF
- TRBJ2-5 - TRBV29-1 TGCAGCTCTCGGGGGCAGGCTAACGGGGAGACCCAGTACTTC CSSRGQANGETQYF
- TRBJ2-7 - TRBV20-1 TGCAGTGCTAGTAGGACTACGGTGGACGAGCAGTACTTC CSASRTTVDEQYF
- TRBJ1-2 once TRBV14 TGTGCCAGCAGCACCAGAGATGGCTATGGCTACACCTTC CASSTRDGYGYTF